Shown below are 26 T cell receptor beta chains from a single sample sequenced in a study of post-analysis software for immune sequencing data. Overall study findings and caveats: Controls had lower frequencies than patients of roughly five TRBV segments, which included TRBV5-6, TRBV5-1 and TRBV20-1.

Antigen specificity for these receptors is unknown. Prepared libraries of TCR beta cDNA carried unique molecular identifiers. One entry per CDR3 protein results from TCRdb running MiXCR on the PCR reads. The sample gives hundreds of thousands of distinct CDR3 sequences, roughly 45% of which show up once; 9% to 14% is in the top ten. The source material was blood. The source is a girl aged 5 to 17 with multiple sclerosis.

V and J are TRBV27 and TRBJ2-5; 12 nucleotides align to TRBD2. Germline loops: CDR1 MNHEY, CDR2 SMNVEV (reference sequence). CDR3 length: 13 residues. Trimming cost V 6 bases and J 4 bases; bases outside gene matches: 0. For the CDR3, the DNA is TGTGCCAGCAGGGGACTAGCGGGAGAGACCCAGTACTTC. This gives the protein CASRGLAGETQYF.

The V call is TRBV5-1, the J call TRBJ2-4, with D possibly matching TRBD2 (5 bases). The V and J ends lost 1 base and 6 bases respectively, with 17 bases between them. In germline, CDR1 is SGHRS, CDR2 YFSETQ. The CDR3 is made up of 16 amino acids. The DNA of the CDR3 is TGCGCCAGCAGCTTGCGGGCGGAGGAACGAGGAAACATTCAGTACTTC. Encoded protein: CASSLRAEERGNIQYF.

The V gene is TRBV9, the J gene TRBJ2-5; 7 bases fit TRBD2. V was pared by 3 bases and J by 11 bases, with 16 bases of the junction left unmatched. Germline V lookup: CDR1 SGDLS, CDR2 YYNGEE. CDR3 size: 15 residues. The DNA of the CDR3 is TGTGCCAGCAGCGAGAGGCCTAGCGGATACAATGAGCAGTACTTC. This sequence encodes CASSERPSGYNEQYF.

CDR3 nucleotide sequence: TGCAGCGTTGGCACAGGGGTAGTTGGCTACACCTTC. It encodes CSVGTGVVGYTF. The chain joins TRBV29-1 to TRBJ1-2, with 7 bases matching TRBD1. Looked up from germline, CDR1 is SQVTM and CDR2 is ANQGSEA. V gave up 4 bases and J gave up 7 bases; unmatched junction bases: 6. The CDR3 is made up of 12 amino acids.

As for this clonotype: This CDR3 fails to terminate in the conserved phenylalanine or tryptophan, so it likely reflects a read error. The gene calls are TRBV10-2 and TRBJ1-1; tentatively, D is TRBD1 (5 bases). CDR3 length: 16 amino acids. The ends were cut back, 3 bases at V and 3 bases at J, with 17 bases in the middle. The germline V gene has CDR1 WSHSY and CDR2 SAAADI. In DNA, the CDR3 is TGCGCCAGCAGTGACCTACCGGGGGATCCGGACACTGAAGCTTTCTCT. The encoded protein is CASSDLPGDPDTEAFS.

The rearrangement joins TRBV7-9 to TRBJ2-1; TRBD2 might be the D (5 bases). This CDR3 region has 17 residues. Between the trimmed V and J ends, which lost 2 bases and 6 bases, there was a span of 20 bases. Germline values: CDR1 SEHNR, CDR2 FQNEAQ (reference sequence). CDR3 nucleotides: TGTGCCAGCAGCTTAATGAGAGGAGTGGGAGTATCCAATGAGCAGTTCTTC. It is translated as CASSLMRGVGVSNEQFF. Using reference TRBV7-9 and TRBJ2-1 for the parts outside the CDR3, the full variable domain is DTGVSQNPRHKITKRGQNVTFRCDPISEHNRLYWYRQTLGQGPEFLTYFQNEAQLEKSRLLSDRFSAERPKGSFSTLEIQRTEQGDSAMYLCASSLMRGVGVSNEQFFGPGTRLTVL.

This clonotype has more than one count but fewer than ten. The genes are TRBV5-1 and TRBJ1-4, with D possibly being TRBD1 (5 bases). V shed 0 bases and J shed 0 bases, with 6 bases lying between them. Germline loops: CDR1 SGHRS, CDR2 YFSETQ. The CDR3 has 15 residues. Written as DNA, the CDR3 is TGCGCCAGCAGCTTGGAAGGGGCAACTAATGAAAAACTGTTTTTT. Translated, it gives CASSLEGATNEKLFF.

In its sample, this clonotype was seen a few times. This chain links TRBV28 with TRBJ1-2, with 9 bases fitting TRBD1. CDR3 length: 15 residues. The ends lost 7 bases at V and 5 bases at J; junction bases unmatched: 11. Germline V gene data show CDR1 as MDHEN and CDR2 as SYDVKM. The CDR3: CASTPGDREEYGYTF. CDR3 bases: TGTGCCAGCACCCCCGGGGACAGGGAAGAGTATGGCTACACCTTC.

This clonotype was counted only a few times. The chain carries TRBV6-2 or TRBV6-3 and TRBJ2-7; a possible D gene is TRBD2 (6 bases). V was pared by 7 bases and J by 3 bases, with 13 bases between. The CDR3 is 13 amino acids. Looked up from germline, CDR1 is MNHEY and CDR2 is SVGEGT. The CDR3 region has the DNA TGTGCCAGCACCGGGACTTCCCTCTACGAGCAGTACTTC. Translation: CASTGTSLYEQYF.

In this sample, this clonotype turned up a few times. The rearrangement uses TRBV20-1 and TRBJ2-1, with D uncertain. Trimming took off 1 base at V and 3 bases at J, with 19 bases between the two ends. Germline V lookup: CDR1 DFQATT, CDR2 SNEGSKA (reference sequence). CDR3 length: 17 residues. CDR3 sequence reads: CSARGLGLVAFYNEQFF. The CDR3 DNA follows: TGCAGTGCTAGAGGTCTCGGGCTAGTTGCCTTCTACAATGAGCAGTTCTTC.

This sequence joins TRBV20-1 and TRBJ2-5; maybe TRBD2 (7 bases). Looked up from germline, CDR1 is DFQATT and CDR2 is SNEGSKA (reference sequence). The CDR3 is 13 amino acids. Trimming removed 5 bases from V and 1 base from J, with 11 bases in between. The CDR3 region is CSAGGGIQETQYF. The CDR3 DNA reads TGCAGTGCTGGCGGGGGCATCCAAGAGACCCAGTACTTC.

This clonotype showed up just a few times. The chain combines TRBV7-3 with TRBJ2-7; D is unresolved. The CDR3 is 14 residues long. The germline V gene has CDR1 SGHTA and CDR2 FQGTGA. The V gene lost 5 bases and the J gene lost 3 bases, with 14 bases spanning the gap. The CDR3 is CASSQGRNHYEQYF. In nucleotides, the CDR3 is TGTGCCAGCAGCCAAGGACGGAACCACTACGAGCAGTACTTC.

This clonotype was seen only a few times. This chain uses TRBV28 with TRBJ2-6; D unresolved. Germline CDR1 is MDHEN and CDR2 is SYDVKM. This CDR3 region has 13 residues. The V gene lost 8 bases and the J gene lost 0 bases, with 5 bases spanning the gap. The CDR3 protein is CASQASGANVLTF. CDR3 DNA sequence: TGTGCCAGCCAGGCCTCTGGGGCCAACGTCCTGACTTTC. The full variable domain, in which reference TRBV28 and TRBJ2-6 provide the parts outside the CDR3, is DVKVTQSSRYLVKRTGEKVFLECVQDMDHENMFWYRQDPGLGLRLIYFSYDVKMKEKGDIPEGYSVSREKKERFSLILESASTNQTSMYLCASQASGANVLTFGAGSRLTVL.

This chain uses TRBV27 with TRBJ2-7, with D perhaps matching TRBD1 (6 bases). CDR1 MNHEY and CDR2 SMNVEV come from the germline V gene (reference sequence). The CDR3 has 17 amino acids. Trimming removed 1 base at V and 5 bases at J, with 21 bases between. The CDR3 protein is CASSLYNPGATYNEQYF. CDR3 DNA sequence: TGTGCCAGCAGTTTATATAACCCAGGGGCAACTTATAACGAGCAGTACTTC.

The chain uses TRBV20-1 and TRBJ2-7, with 11 nucleotides matching TRBD2. Germline V lookup: CDR1 DFQATT, CDR2 SNEGSKA (reference sequence). The trim removed 3 bases at V and 1 base at J, leaving 8 bases unmatched. This CDR3 has 16 amino acids. The CDR3 loop is CSASPLTSGSSYEQYF. CDR3 bases: TGCAGTGCTAGCCCCCTAACTAGCGGGAGTTCCTACGAGCAGTACTTC.

The rearrangement joins TRBV6-2 or TRBV6-3 to TRBJ1-1, with D maybe TRBD1 (6 bases). Germline V gene data show CDR1 as MNHEY and CDR2 as SVGEGT. V was trimmed by 4 bases and J by 0 bases, leaving 12 bases between them. This CDR3 spans 15 amino acids. CDR3 residues: CASSSIRGMNTEAFF. CDR3 bases: TGTGCCAGCAGTTCGATCAGGGGAATGAACACTGAAGCTTTCTTT.

J is TRBJ2-1 and V is TRBV7-8; 10 bases are a match to TRBD2. After removal of 5 bases from V and 7 bases from J, the junction contained 8 bases not matched to a gene. CDR3 length equals 15 residues. Germline V CDR1 and CDR2: SGHVS, FQNEAQ. The CDR3 bases are TGTGCCAGCAGCCCTCTAGCGGGAGTTGCTAATGAGCAGTTCTTC. This sequence encodes CASSPLAGVANEQFF.

The chain carries TRBV27 and TRBJ2-3, with TRBD1 as a possible D gene (5 bases). Trimming pared 3 bases from V and 3 bases from J, leaving 13 bases between. This CDR3 is 15 amino acids long. Germline CDR1 and CDR2: MNHEY and SMNVEV (reference sequence). DNA for the CDR3: TGTGCCAGCAGTTTGTACAGGCAAGAAACAGATACGCAGTATTTT. Its translation: CASSLYRQETDTQYF.

The chain employs TRBV24-1 and TRBJ2-7; 8 bases align to TRBD1. V shed 4 bases, J shed 3 bases, and the junction held 7 bases outside the gene matches. The germline gives CDR1 KGHDR, CDR2 SFDVKD. This CDR3 is 15 amino acids long. CDR3 DNA sequence: TGTGCCACCAGTGACTCCGGGACAGGATTCTACGAGCAGTACTTC. It is translated as CATSDSGTGFYEQYF.

The J gene is TRBJ2-1, the V gene TRBV6-1, with D uncertain. The germline CDR1 and CDR2 sequences are MNHNS and SASEGT. The CDR3 length is 14 residues. Trimming shortened V by 6 bases and J by 5 bases, and 14 bases separated the two germline ends. CDR3 sequence: CASSGRPPHNEQFF. The CDR3 DNA sequence: TGTGCCAGCAGCGGTAGACCCCCCCACAATGAGCAGTTCTTC.

The chain recombines TRBV13 with TRBJ2-1, with D possibly TRBD2 on 6 matching bases. The CDR3 spans 17 residues. V was trimmed by 8 bases and J by 0 bases, leaving 20 bases between them. CDR1 is PRHDT and CDR2 is FYEKMQ in the germline V gene (reference sequence). CDR3 nucleotide sequence: TGTGCCAGCCAGGCGGCTAGCGCTATGGGCTCCTACAATGAGCAGTTCTTC. Protein product: CASQAASAMGSYNEQFF.

This clonotype was seen more than once but under ten times. This chain joins TRBV7-9 and TRBJ2-1; D may correspond to TRBD1 or TRBD2 (6 bases each). The V end was cut by 1 base, the J end by 4 bases, with 11 bases between. Per germline, CDR1 SEHNR and CDR2 FQNEAQ (reference sequence). The CDR3 has 15 amino acids. The CDR3 bases are TGTGCCAGCAGCTTAGACCGGGGGCGGTACAATGAGCAGTTCTTC. Its translation: CASSLDRGRYNEQFF.

V usage is TRBV14 and J usage is TRBJ1-1; perhaps TRBD1 as D (6 bases). This CDR3 spans 14 amino acids. The germline V and J ends were trimmed by 5 bases and 5 bases, with 15 bases remaining between them. The germline V gene encodes CDR1 SGHDN and CDR2 FVKESK. CDR3 sequence reads: CASSAQGLATEAFF. CDR3 nucleotides: TGTGCCAGCAGCGCACAGGGTCTAGCGACTGAAGCTTTCTTT.

The V gene is TRBV20-1, the J gene TRBJ2-3; TRBD1 agrees at 10 bases. The V gene's germline CDR1 is DFQATT and CDR2 SNEGSKA (reference sequence). The CDR3 spans 14 residues. V lost 6 bases to trimming and J lost 3 bases; unmatched junction nucleotides: 6. The chain's CDR3 is CSARRQGATDTQYF. The CDR3 coding sequence is TGCAGTGCCCGTAGACAGGGGGCGACAGATACGCAGTATTTT.

The V and J genes are TRBV7-2 and TRBJ1-4; D is perhaps TRBD1 (5 bases). CDR1 and CDR2 (germline): SGHTA, FQGNSA. V lost 1 base to trimming and J lost 5 bases, with 11 bases between them. The CDR3 is 15 residues long. The CDR3: CASSLEQGENEKLFF. CDR3 DNA: TGTGCCAGCAGCTTAGAACAAGGGGAGAATGAAAAACTGTTTTTT. Looking up the rest from reference TRBV7-2 and TRBJ1-4 gives the full variable domain: GAGVSQSPSNKVTEKGKDVELRCDPISGHTALYWYRQSLGQGLEFLIYFQGNSAPDKSGLPSDRFSAERTGGSVSTLTIQRTQQEDSAVYLCASSLEQGENEKLFFGSGTQLSVL.

CDR3 DNA: TGTGCCACCAGCAGAGATGAGGAGGGGTCCGAGGAGCAGTTCTTC. This translates into CATSRDEEGSEEQFF. This chain links TRBV15 with TRBJ2-1; D is possibly TRBD2 (6 bases). Trimming left V 0 bases short and J 10 bases short, with 16 bases between. This CDR3 has 15 residues. CDR1 and CDR2 (germline): LNHNV, YYDKDF (reference sequence).